This TCR beta chain was observed in a study of shared clonotypes between healthy human individuals. Study-level information: Each donor's CD4 naive and CD4 memory cells filled three plates apiece, CD8 naive two, and CD8 memory one. General study findings and limits: Depth of sequencing was expected to influence donor clonotype sharing. Rarefaction demonstrated incomplete sorted-subset sequencing despite large depth.

The CDR3 is 13 amino acids. Between the trimmed V and J ends, which lost 4 bases and 4 bases, there was a span of 11 bases. Germline V lookup: CDR1 SGHVS, CDR2 FNYEAQ. In the case of this clone: Its antigen remains unidentified. This specimen includes other DNA sequences encoding the same CDR3.

Replicate sorted-subset PCRs were loaded with 150 to 250 ng DNA, 30,000 or so T cell genomes. Method: immunoSEQ multiplex PCR; TCRdb's copy keeps in-frame clones and lacks some. Of 110,000 or so clones listed, about 70% are singletons. The genes are TRBV7-6 and TRBJ2-7; D unclear. The receptor's source is a woman in her 30s in good health. Sequenced sample: memory CD8+ T cells sorted from blood. The subset here: CD45RO+ cells pooled with CCR7-negative TemRA cells. The CDR3 reads CASSSGPNYEQYF. DNA for the CDR3: TGTGCCAGCAGCTCCGGACCAAATTACGAGCAGTACTTC. The whole variable domain, remainder taken from reference TRBV7-6 and TRBJ2-7, is GAGVSQSPRYKVTKRGQDVALRCDPISGHVSLYWYRQALGQGPEFLTYFNYEAQQDKSGLPNDRFSAERPEGSISTLTIQRTEQRDSAMYRCASSSGPNYEQYFGPGTRLTVT.